Detailed here is one T cell receptor beta chain. The assay was immunoSEQ multiplex PCR, and TCRdb's table has in-frame clones only and misses some. The sample consists of hundreds of thousands of clones, just over 85% of them appearing once. The data are from a study of blood T cell repertoires in COVID-19. The sample taken for sequencing was PBMCs or T cells enriched from blood (not recorded which). The sequence derives from a man aged 25-45 years who had recovered from COVID-19.

The CDR3 region has the DNA TGTGCCAGCTCTGTGGGACAGGGGCCTGGGGGCTACACCTTC. Protein sequence: CASSVGQGPGGYTF. The chain uses TRBV18 and TRBJ1-2; the match to TRBD1 covers 10 bases. The V gene's germline CDR1 is KGHSH and CDR2 LQKENI. After removal of 6 bases from V and 8 bases from J, the junction contained 9 bases not matched to a gene. The CDR3 is made up of 14 amino acids.